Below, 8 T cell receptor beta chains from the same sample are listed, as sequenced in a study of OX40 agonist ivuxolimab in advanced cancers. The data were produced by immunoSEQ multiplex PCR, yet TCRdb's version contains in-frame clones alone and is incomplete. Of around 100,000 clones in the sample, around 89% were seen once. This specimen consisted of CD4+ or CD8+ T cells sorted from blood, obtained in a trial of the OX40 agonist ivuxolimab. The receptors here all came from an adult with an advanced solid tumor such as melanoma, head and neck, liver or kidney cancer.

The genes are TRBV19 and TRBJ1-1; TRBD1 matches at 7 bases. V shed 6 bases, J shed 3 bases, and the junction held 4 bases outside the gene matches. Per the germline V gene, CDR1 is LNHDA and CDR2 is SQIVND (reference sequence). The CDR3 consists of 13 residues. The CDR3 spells CASRGQRDTEAFF. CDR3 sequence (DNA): TGTGCCAGTAGGGGACAGAGGGACACTGAAGCTTTCTTT.

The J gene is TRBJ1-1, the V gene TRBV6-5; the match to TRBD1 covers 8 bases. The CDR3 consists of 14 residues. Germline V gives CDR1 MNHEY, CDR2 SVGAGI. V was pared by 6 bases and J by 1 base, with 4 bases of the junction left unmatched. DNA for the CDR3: TGTGCCAGCAGCCTGGACAGGGCGAACACTGAAGCTTTCTTT. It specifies CASSLDRANTEAFF.

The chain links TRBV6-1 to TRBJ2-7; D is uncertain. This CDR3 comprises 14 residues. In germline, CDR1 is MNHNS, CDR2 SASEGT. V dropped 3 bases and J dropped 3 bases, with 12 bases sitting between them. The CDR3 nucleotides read TGTGCCAGCAGTGATGGCAGCTATTTCTACGAGCAGTACTTC. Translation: CASSDGSYFYEQYF.

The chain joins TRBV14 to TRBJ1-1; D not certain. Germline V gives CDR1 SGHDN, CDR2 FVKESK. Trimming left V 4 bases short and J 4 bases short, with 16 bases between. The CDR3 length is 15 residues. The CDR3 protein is CASSPLTGVTTEAFF. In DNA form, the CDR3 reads TGTGCCAGCAGCCCCCTAACCGGCGTCACCACTGAAGCTTTCTTT. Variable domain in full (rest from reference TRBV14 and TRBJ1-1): EAGVTQFPSHSVIEKGQTVTLRCDPISGHDNLYWYRRVMGKEIKFLLHFVKESKQDESGMPNNRFLAERTGGTYSTLKVQPAELEDSGVYFCASSPLTGVTTEAFFGQGTRLTVV.

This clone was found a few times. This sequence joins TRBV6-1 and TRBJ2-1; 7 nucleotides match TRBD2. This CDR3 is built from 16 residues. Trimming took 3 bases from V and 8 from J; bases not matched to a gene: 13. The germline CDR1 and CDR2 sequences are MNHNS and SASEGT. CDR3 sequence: CASSEWAGRGVDEQFF. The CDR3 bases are TGTGCCAGCAGTGAGTGGGCAGGGAGGGGCGTTGATGAGCAGTTCTTC.

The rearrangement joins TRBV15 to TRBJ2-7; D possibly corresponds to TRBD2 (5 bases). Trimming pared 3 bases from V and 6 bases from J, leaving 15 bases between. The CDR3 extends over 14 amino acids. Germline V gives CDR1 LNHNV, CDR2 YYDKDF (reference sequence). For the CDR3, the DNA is TGTGCCACCAGCAGTCTAGCCGCCGGGGTCGAGCAGTACTTC. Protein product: CATSSLAAGVEQYF.

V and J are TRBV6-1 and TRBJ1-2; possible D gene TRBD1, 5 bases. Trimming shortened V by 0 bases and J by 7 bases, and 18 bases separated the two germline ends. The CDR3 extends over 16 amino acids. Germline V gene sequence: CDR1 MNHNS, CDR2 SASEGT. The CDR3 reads CASSEAPGGPGRGYTF. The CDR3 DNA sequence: TGTGCCAGCAGTGAAGCCCCTGGGGGACCAGGACGTGGCTACACCTTC.

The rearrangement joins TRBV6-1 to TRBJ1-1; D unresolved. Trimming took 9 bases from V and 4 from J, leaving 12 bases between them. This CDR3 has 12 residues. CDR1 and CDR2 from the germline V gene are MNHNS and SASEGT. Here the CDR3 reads CASLKMSTEAFF. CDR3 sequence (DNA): TGTGCCAGTTTAAAAATGAGCACTGAAGCTTTCTTT.